These 28 T cell receptor beta chains came from one sample sequenced in a study of control samples from healthy donors and cancer patients. Using immunoSEQ multiplex PCR, the repertoire was profiled, and TCRdb retains in-frame clones only, with some absent. This sample has some 82,000 clones, with around 87% found just once. Source material: blood. Receptor source: a man aged 50-59 years in good health.

This chain joins TRBV10-3 and TRBJ2-1; TRBD2 agrees at 11 bases. CDR1 and CDR2 from the germline V gene are ENHRY and SYGVKD. The CDR3 length is 18 residues. V shed 7 bases, J shed 0 bases, and the junction held 11 bases outside the gene matches. CDR3 region: CAITSTSGASSSYNEQFF. In nucleotides, the CDR3 is TGTGCCATCACCTCGACTAGCGGGGCCTCCAGCTCCTACAATGAGCAGTTCTTC.

This chain links TRBV7-9 with TRBJ2-7; D not certain. This CDR3 contains 12 residues. Germline-derived CDR1 and CDR2 are SEHNR and FQNEAQ (reference sequence). Trimming removed 0 bases at V and 7 bases at J, with 7 bases between. The CDR3 spells CASSLAPVEQYF. DNA of the CDR3: TGTGCCAGCAGCTTAGCCCCGGTAGAGCAGTACTTC.

V usage is TRBV30 and J usage is TRBJ2-3; no clear D. The CDR3 totals 15 residues. Trimming removed 1 base at V and 4 bases at J, with 15 bases between. The germline CDR1 and CDR2 sequences are GTSNPN and SVGIG (reference sequence). In DNA, the CDR3 is TGTGCCTGGAGTGAAATGGTTGCGTCGGCAGATACGCAGTATTTT. Translation gives CAWSEMVASADTQYF.

The chain combines TRBV5-8 with TRBJ1-3; no firm D call. CDR3 length equals 15 residues. Trimming stripped 1 base from V and 4 bases from J, with 12 bases between. Per germline, CDR1 SGHTS and CDR2 YDEGEE. The CDR3: CASSLSVGPGNTIYF. The CDR3 coding sequence is TGTGCCAGCAGCTTGTCCGTTGGCCCAGGAAACACCATATATTTT. Supplemented by reference TRBV5-8 and TRBJ1-3, the full variable domain reads EAGVTQSPTHLIKTRGQQATLRCSPISGHTSVYWYQQALGLGLQFLLWYDEGEERNRGNFPPRFSGRQFPNYSSELNVNALELEDSALYLCASSLSVGPGNTIYFGEGSWLTVV.

The chain employs TRBV11-2 and TRBJ2-3, with 13 bases aligning to TRBD2. CDR1 is SGHAT, CDR2 FQNNGV, per germline. V was clipped by 4 bases and J by 4 bases; unmatched bases: 5. The CDR3 is made up of 16 amino acids. The CDR3 sequence is CASSSRLAGGADTQYF. DNA of the CDR3: TGTGCCAGCAGCTCTCGACTAGCGGGAGGAGCAGATACGCAGTATTTT.

V is TRBV7-8 and J is TRBJ2-7; 7 bases map to TRBD2. CDR1 and CDR2 (germline): SGHVS, FQNEAQ. With 4 bases clipped from V and 3 bases from J, the junction kept 9 bases outside the gene matches. This CDR3 has 15 residues. CDR3 residues: CASSSLSGLFYEQYF. In DNA form, the CDR3 reads TGTGCCAGCAGCTCGCTTAGCGGGCTCTTCTACGAGCAGTACTTC.

The V gene is TRBV19, the J gene TRBJ2-7, with D possibly being TRBD2 (5 bases). This CDR3 is 15 amino acids long. The germline gives CDR1 LNHDA, CDR2 SQIVND (reference sequence). The V end lost 3 bases, the J end lost 2 bases, and 14 bases lay between the germline ends. Here the CDR3 DNA reads TGTGCCAGTAGTATTGGTCGGGAAGTAGCCTACGAGCAGTACTTC. Protein sequence: CASSIGREVAYEQYF.

The chain is built from TRBV30 and TRBJ2-2, with a tentative D call TRBD2 (7 bases). The CDR3 sequence is 15 residues long. Germline V gene data show CDR1 as GTSNPN and CDR2 as SVGIG (reference sequence). Trimming left V 5 bases short and J 3 bases short, with 16 bases between. For the CDR3, the DNA is TGTGCCTGGTCCCCTAGGGGGAGGGACACCGGGGAGCTGTTTTTT. It is translated as CAWSPRGRDTGELFF.

The chain joins TRBV25-1 to TRBJ1-2; 9 bases line up with TRBD1. Germline CDR1 is MGHDK and CDR2 is SYGVNS. This CDR3 is 16 amino acids long. With 3 bases clipped from V and 6 bases from J, the junction kept 11 bases outside the gene matches. CDR3 loop: CASSDVWVTGGDGYTF. The CDR3 nucleotides are TGTGCCAGCAGTGATGTTTGGGTTACAGGGGGCGATGGCTACACCTTC.

This rearrangement joins TRBV30 to TRBJ1-3, with a weak D call TRBD1 (5 bases). The CDR3 is 15 amino acids. V shed 1 base and J shed 4 bases, with 14 bases lying between them. In germline, CDR1 is GTSNPN, CDR2 SVGIG (reference sequence). CDR3 loop: CAWSGLEGPGNTIYF. CDR3 in DNA: TGTGCCTGGAGTGGCCTGGAGGGGCCCGGAAACACCATATATTTT.

The genes are TRBV4-3 and TRBJ2-1, with TRBD1 identical over 7 bases. Germline CDR1 and CDR2: LGHNA and YSLEER. V shed 3 bases, J shed 0 bases, and the junction held 5 bases outside the gene matches. The length of the CDR3 is 16 residues. CDR3 DNA: TGCGCCAGCAGCCAGACAGGGACAAGCTCCTACAATGAGCAGTTCTTC. This encodes CASSQTGTSSYNEQFF.

V gene TRBV18 combines with J gene TRBJ2-2; D call uncertain. The germline gives CDR1 KGHSH, CDR2 LQKENI. The CDR3 totals 14 residues. Trimming shortened V by 0 bases and J by 6 bases, and 8 bases separated the two germline ends. The CDR3 nucleotides are TGTGCCAGCTCACCACCGGTCTCACCCGGGGAGCTGTTTTTT. Amino acids: CASSPPVSPGELFF.

The chain combines TRBV12-3 or TRBV12-4 with TRBJ2-3; no reliable D call. There are 11 residues in the CDR3. The germline V and J ends were trimmed by 7 bases and 6 bases, with 8 bases remaining between them. The CDR3 DNA sequence: TGTGCCAGCACAAAGGGCGATACGCAGTATTTT. It encodes CASTKGDTQYF.

V usage is TRBV12-3 or TRBV12-4 and J usage is TRBJ1-4; D unclear. V was trimmed by 3 bases and J by 0 bases, leaving 2 bases between them. The CDR3 covers 13 residues. The CDR3: CASSFATNEKLFF. The CDR3 region has the DNA TGTGCCAGCAGTTTTGCAACTAATGAAAAACTGTTTTTT.

The chain uses TRBV10-3 and TRBJ2-1; 9 nucleotides agree with TRBD2. CDR3 length: 13 residues. V was pared by 11 bases and J by 1 base, with 3 bases of the junction left unmatched. Germline CDR1 is ENHRY and CDR2 is SYGVKD. The CDR3 protein is CAVSGSSYNEQFF. CDR3 DNA sequence: TGTGCCGTTAGCGGGAGTTCCTACAATGAGCAGTTCTTC.

The rearrangement links TRBV4-3 to TRBJ1-4; D is possibly TRBD1 (5 bases). The germline V gene has CDR1 LGHNA and CDR2 YSLEER. The V end was cut by 3 bases, the J end by 3 bases, with 14 bases between. The CDR3 contains 16 residues. The CDR3 sequence: CASSHPRGTSNEKLFF. In DNA, the CDR3 is TGCGCCAGCAGCCATCCTCGGGGGACCTCTAATGAAAAACTGTTTTTT.

The V gene is TRBV19, the J gene TRBJ1-1; D ambiguous. V gave up 5 bases and J gave up 1 base, with 8 bases separating them. This CDR3 contains 13 residues. CDR1 is LNHDA and CDR2 is SQIVND in the germline V gene (reference sequence). The CDR3 nucleotides read TGTGCCAGTAGTCCACACACGAACACTGAAGCTTTCTTT. It encodes CASSPHTNTEAFF.

Only a few counts were recorded for this clone. This chain uses TRBV4-3 with TRBJ1-6; D not resolved. The germline CDR1 and CDR2 sequences are LGHNA and YSLEER. V lost 4 bases, J lost 5 bases, and 12 bases lay in between. The CDR3 is 15 residues long. CDR3: CASSPDRLNNSPLHF. The CDR3 DNA sequence: TGCGCCAGCAGCCCGGACCGACTAAATAATTCACCCCTCCACTTT.

The chain carries TRBV5-1 and TRBJ2-3, with TRBD2 matching over 8 bases. This CDR3 is built from 15 residues. Germline CDR1 reads SGHRS; CDR2 reads YFSETQ. J gave up 3 bases and V 4 bases, and 7 bases lay outside the gene matches. The CDR3 sequence is CASSPAGGKTDTQYF. For the CDR3, the DNA is TGCGCCAGCAGCCCTGCGGGGGGTAAAACAGATACGCAGTATTTT.

The chain couples TRBV6-2 or TRBV6-3 to TRBJ2-3; TRBD2 matches at 13 bases. Unmatched junction bases numbered 7, after V lost 4 bases and J lost 9 bases. CDR3 length: 15 residues. Germline V gives CDR1 MNHEY, CDR2 SVGEGT. Here the CDR3 DNA reads TGTGCCAGCAGTTTTACGACTAGCGGGGGGCACACGCAGTATTTT. Translating it yields CASSFTTSGGHTQYF.

This clone has just one count. The V and J genes are TRBV6-5 and TRBJ2-7, with a weak D call TRBD1 (6 bases). From germline, CDR1 is MNHEY and CDR2 SVGAGI. V lost 10 bases to trimming and J lost 6 bases, with 10 bases between them. CDR3 length: 10 residues. The CDR3 sequence is CANPGAEQYV. DNA for the CDR3: TGTGCCAACCCAGGGGCCGAGCAGTACGTC.

The chain joins TRBV30 to TRBJ1-3, with D hard to call. CDR3 length: 14 residues. Per the germline V gene, CDR1 is GTSNPN and CDR2 is SVGIG (reference sequence). The germline V and J ends were trimmed by 1 base and 3 bases, with 10 bases remaining between them. CDR3 region: CAWSGTSLGNTIYF. The CDR3 nucleotides read TGTGCCTGGAGTGGGACCTCCCTTGGAAACACCATATATTTT.

This clone was seen just once. This rearrangement joins TRBV14 to TRBJ1-1, with 7 bases aligning to TRBD1. This CDR3 contains 15 residues. Germline V gene sequence: CDR1 SGHDN, CDR2 FVKESK. V shed 6 bases and J 7 bases; nucleotides not matched to a gene: 14. The CDR3, as DNA: TGTGCCAGCAGTCCCAGGGGGTCGCGAGGGGGTGAAGCTTTCTTT. This translates into CASSPRGSRGGEAFF.

The chain joins TRBV5-8 to TRBJ1-5; D is unclear. This CDR3 has 14 residues. The V and J ends lost 2 bases and 0 bases respectively, with 6 bases between them. The germline V gene has CDR1 SGHTS and CDR2 YDEGEE. The CDR3 loop reads CASSFRISNQPQHF. Here the CDR3 DNA reads TGTGCCAGCAGCTTCCGAATTAGCAATCAGCCCCAGCATTTT.

This chain links TRBV7-9 with TRBJ1-1; no reliable D call. Germline CDR1 and CDR2: SEHNR and FQNEAQ (reference sequence). CDR3 size: 13 residues. Between the trimmed V and J ends, which lost 2 bases and 3 bases, there was a span of 7 bases. CDR3 sequence (DNA): TGTGCCAGCAGCTTACTACTTGACACTGAAGCTTTCTTT. Translation gives CASSLLLDTEAFF.

The V gene is TRBV7-3, the J gene TRBJ1-2, with D maybe TRBD1 (6 bases). Trimming cost V 3 bases and J 0 bases, with 14 bases left between them. The germline V gene has CDR1 SGHTA and CDR2 FQGTGA. The CDR3 is 16 residues long. Here the CDR3 reads CASSLTRDTSNYGYTF. The CDR3 nucleotides are TGTGCCAGCAGCTTGACGCGGGACACCTCTAACTATGGCTACACCTTC.

The rearrangement uses TRBV4-1 and TRBJ2-4, with TRBD2 matching over 9 bases. In germline, CDR1 is MGHRA, CDR2 YSYEKL. The CDR3 loop spans 16 amino acids. Trimming at V came to 4 bases and at J to 1 base, leaving 5 bases not matched to a gene. The CDR3 here is CASSPVLAGAKNIQYF. CDR3 DNA: TGCGCCAGCAGCCCCGTTCTAGCGGGGGCCAAAAACATTCAGTACTTC.

The rearrangement uses TRBV2 and TRBJ1-3; D unclear. Germline values: CDR1 SNHLY, CDR2 FYNNEI. The CDR3 covers 16 residues. V was trimmed by 6 bases and J by 0 bases, leaving 15 bases between them. The CDR3 loop reads CASRKLDRLSGNTIYF. The DNA of the CDR3 is TGTGCCAGCAGAAAACTAGACCGGCTCTCTGGAAACACCATATATTTT.